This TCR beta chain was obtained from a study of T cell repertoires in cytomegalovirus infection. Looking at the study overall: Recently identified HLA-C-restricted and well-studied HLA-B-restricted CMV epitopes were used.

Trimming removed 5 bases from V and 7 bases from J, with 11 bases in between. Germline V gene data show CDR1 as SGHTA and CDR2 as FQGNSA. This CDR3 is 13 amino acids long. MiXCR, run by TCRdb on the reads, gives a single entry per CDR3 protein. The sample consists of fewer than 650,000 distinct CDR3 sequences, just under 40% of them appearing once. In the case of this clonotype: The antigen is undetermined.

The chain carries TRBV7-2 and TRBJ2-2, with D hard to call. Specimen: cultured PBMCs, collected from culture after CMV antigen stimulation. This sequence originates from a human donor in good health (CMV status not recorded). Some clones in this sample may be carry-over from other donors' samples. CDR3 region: CASSPSLFGELFF. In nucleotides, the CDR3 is TGTGCCAGCAGCCCTTCCCTATTCGGGGAGCTGTTTTTT.